The 17 T cell receptor beta chains in this list originate from one sample, sequenced in a study of blood T cells in healthy people across ages. Then a second PCR, running about 7 to 11 cycles, was carried out with a sample-barcoded 5' primer and a J-beta primer mix. In TCRdb, the 5' RACE reads were re-called with MiXCR into one record per CDR3 protein. The table lists about 1,800,000 distinct CDR3 sequences, roughly 30% of them singletons, with approximately 7.7% in the top ten. The specimen sequenced was blood. The source of these receptors is a woman aged 30 to 39 in good health.

Ten or more counts support this clonotype. V gene TRBV7-2 combines with J gene TRBJ2-7; a possible D gene is TRBD2 (6 bases). V gave up 1 base and J gave up 6 bases, with 10 bases separating them. Germline-derived CDR1 and CDR2 are SGHTA and FQGNSA. The CDR3 covers 13 residues. Here the CDR3 DNA reads TGTGCCAGCAGCTTAGATGGAGGGCGCGAGCAGTACTTC. Amino acids: CASSLDGGREQYF.

A few counts support this clonotype. This chain links TRBV12-3 or TRBV12-4 with TRBJ1-4; tentative D call: TRBD1 (5 bases). The CDR3 is 14 amino acids. The V end lost 3 bases, the J end lost 8 bases, and 13 bases lay between the germline ends. CDR3 sequence reads: CASSFAGMGEKLFF. CDR3 nucleotides: TGTGCCAGCAGTTTCGCAGGGATGGGCGAAAAACTGTTTTTT.

The gene calls are TRBV6-6 and TRBJ1-6; tentatively, D is TRBD1 (5 bases). Trimming took 5 bases from V and 9 from J, leaving 11 bases between them. Germline V gives CDR1 MNHNY, CDR2 SVGAGI (reference sequence). The CDR3 sequence is 13 residues long. The DNA of the CDR3 is TGTGCCAGCAGTCGGGGGGAGAGTTCACCCCTCCACTTT. It is translated as CASSRGESSPLHF.

This CDR3 reads CSASSGVNEKLFF. In DNA form, the CDR3 reads TGCAGTGCTAGTTCTGGGGTTAATGAAAAACTGTTTTTT. The gene calls are TRBV20-1 and TRBJ1-4; the D is unclear. In germline, CDR1 is DFQATT, CDR2 SNEGSKA (reference sequence). The CDR3 spans 13 residues. V shed 3 bases and J shed 4 bases, with 9 bases lying between them.

This sequence joins TRBV20-1 and TRBJ2-5, with D perhaps matching TRBD1 (6 bases). Between the trimmed V and J ends, which lost 4 bases and 5 bases, there was a span of 11 bases. CDR3 size: 12 residues. Germline CDR1 and CDR2: DFQATT and SNEGSKA (reference sequence). The CDR3 nucleotides are TGCAGTGCTACAACAGGGAAGGAGACCCAGTACTTC. Protein: CSATTGKETQYF.

Regarding this clonotype: With a much larger clone just one base away, this may be a read error. The V and J genes are TRBV5-1 and TRBJ2-7; 9 positions agree with TRBD1. Germline-derived CDR1 and CDR2 are SGHRS and YFSETQ. This CDR3 spans 12 amino acids. CDR3 sequence: CTTRTGEDEQYF. The CDR3 DNA sequence: TGCACCACCCGGACAGGGGAGGACGAGCAGTACTTC.

The V call is TRBV12-3 or TRBV12-4, the J call TRBJ2-3; TRBD2 matches 9 bases. This CDR3 spans 15 amino acids. With 6 bases clipped from V and 4 bases from J, the junction kept 8 bases outside the gene matches. CDR3: CASRPGTSSPDTQYF. In DNA form, the CDR3 reads TGTGCCAGCAGACCCGGGACTAGCTCCCCAGATACGCAGTATTTT.

The rearrangement joins TRBV2 to TRBJ1-2, with 9 bases fitting TRBD1. CDR3 length: 13 residues. The germline V gene has CDR1 SNHLY and CDR2 FYNNEI. V gave up 6 bases and J gave up 8 bases; unmatched junction bases: 7. The CDR3 loop reads CASRRDRDLGYTF. For the CDR3, the DNA is TGTGCCAGCAGACGGGACAGGGATCTCGGCTACACCTTC.

The chain uses TRBV20-1 and TRBJ1-4; 7 bases line up with TRBD1. The V gene's germline CDR1 is DFQATT and CDR2 SNEGSKA (reference sequence). CDR3 size: 14 residues. Losses at the gene ends were 5 bases for V and 7 bases for J; bases not matched to a gene: 10. CDR3: CSALNRGRGEKLFF. CDR3 DNA: TGCAGTGCTCTTAACAGGGGAAGGGGTGAAAAACTGTTTTTT.

This chain joins TRBV20-1 and TRBJ1-5; D not resolved. This CDR3 has 12 amino acids. V shed 2 bases and J shed 8 bases, with 10 bases lying between them. The germline gives CDR1 DFQATT, CDR2 SNEGSKA (reference sequence). CDR3 sequence reads: CSARTEHKPQHF. CDR3 DNA sequence: TGCAGTGCTAGAACCGAGCATAAGCCCCAGCATTTT.

The chain joins TRBV2 to TRBJ2-2; 14 bases line up with TRBD2. With 5 bases clipped from V and 0 bases from J, the junction kept 5 bases outside the gene matches. The CDR3 runs 18 residues. CDR1 and CDR2 (germline): SNHLY, FYNNEI. The CDR3 here is CASSPGLAGVTNTGELFF. For the CDR3, the DNA is TGTGCCAGCAGTCCGGGACTAGCGGGGGTCACGAACACCGGGGAGCTGTTTTTT.

The chain recombines TRBV5-1 with TRBJ2-1; D might be TRBD1 or TRBD2, each matching 5 bases. Germline CDR1 SGHRS, CDR2 YFSETQ. Trimming cost V 3 bases and J 10 bases, with 17 bases left between them. There are 14 residues in the CDR3. The CDR3 spells CASSWGPTGEEQFF. CDR3 DNA sequence: TGCGCCAGCAGCTGGGGACCCACTGGGGAGGAGCAGTTCTTC.

This clonotype has only a few counts. At one end, the junction sequence differs from germline, possibly due to a read error. The genes are TRBV3-1 and TRBJ1-4; D unresolved. CDR1 is LGHDT, CDR2 YNNKEL, per germline (reference sequence). The CDR3 spans 14 residues. CDR3 amino acids: CAISQEAGNEKLFF. The CDR3 DNA reads TGTGCCATCAGCCAAGAGGCAGGAAATGAAAAACTGTTTTTT.

The V call is TRBV20-1, the J call TRBJ1-2, with TRBD1 identical over 7 bases. The germline V gene has CDR1 DFQATT and CDR2 SNEGSKA (reference sequence). The CDR3 is 14 residues long. The junction had 3 bases not matched to a gene; V was cut back by 1 base and J by 1 base. Here the CDR3 reads CSARAGGFNYGYTF. DNA for the CDR3: TGCAGTGCTAGAGCAGGGGGATTTAACTATGGCTACACCTTC.

The chain employs TRBV9 and TRBJ1-5; D unresolved. V was trimmed by 0 bases and J by 7 bases, leaving 8 bases between them. Germline V gene lookup returns CDR1 SGDLS and CDR2 YYNGEE. This CDR3 is built from 13 residues. Here the CDR3 DNA reads TGTGCCAGCAGCGTAGACCTTAGGCAGCCCCAGCATTTT. Its translation: CASSVDLRQPQHF.

This clonotype was counted ten times or more. The chain has TRBV4-3 and TRBJ2-1; D is ambiguous. CDR1 is LGHNA and CDR2 is YSLEER in the germline V gene. The ends were cut back, 0 bases at V and 0 bases at J, with 9 bases in the middle. This CDR3 has 16 residues. CDR3 coding DNA: TGCGCCAGCAGCCAAGATCCGGTTAGCTCCTACAATGAGCAGTTCTTC. Translated, it gives CASSQDPVSSYNEQFF.

This clonotype was found many times. V is TRBV5-6 and J is TRBJ2-1, with 7 positions matching TRBD2. CDR1 SGHDT and CDR2 YYEEEE come from the germline V gene. Trimming at V came to 6 bases and at J to 4 bases, leaving 4 bases not matched to a gene. The CDR3 loop spans 13 amino acids. The chain's CDR3 is CASTLALYNEQFF. The CDR3 bases are TGTGCCAGCACACTAGCGTTATACAATGAGCAGTTCTTC.